These 12 T cell receptor beta chains originate from one sample sequenced in a study of OX40 agonist ivuxolimab in advanced cancers. Clones were sequenced by immunoSEQ multiplex PCR, and TCRdb holds only the in-frame ones, with some missing. The top ten clones hold around 5.8% of a sample with 96,000 or so clones, approximately 80% of them seen once. Sequencing was performed on CD4+ or CD8+ T cells sorted from blood, taken in a trial of the OX40 agonist ivuxolimab. The receptor source for this set is an adult with an advanced solid tumor such as melanoma, head and neck, liver or kidney cancer.

The chain employs TRBV25-1 and TRBJ1-1; D uncertain. Trimming removed 2 bases at V and 4 bases at J, with 8 bases between. CDR3 length: 13 amino acids. In germline, CDR1 is MGHDK, CDR2 SYGVNS. The CDR3: CASSERRGTEAFF. Written as DNA, the CDR3 is TGTGCCAGCAGTGAAAGGCGGGGCACTGAAGCTTTCTTT.

This sequence joins TRBV5-1 and TRBJ1-1; possibly TRBD1 for D (6 bases). Germline CDR1 reads SGHRS; CDR2 reads YFSETQ. The CDR3 has 14 amino acids. Trimming removed 5 bases at V and 2 bases at J, with 13 bases between. This chain's CDR3 is CASRSGVRNTEAFF. CDR3 bases: TGCGCCAGCAGGTCAGGGGTAAGAAACACTGAAGCTTTCTTT.

The rearrangement uses TRBV5-1 and TRBJ2-1; TRBD2 aligns across 9 bases. The CDR3 has 15 residues. CDR1 and CDR2 (germline): SGHRS, YFSETQ. The V segment lost 2 bases and the J segment 4 bases; nucleotides outside the gene matches: 4. CDR3 DNA sequence: TGCGCCAGCAGCTTCGGGCTAGCGGGGTACAATGAGCAGTTCTTC. Its translation is CASSFGLAGYNEQFF.

The chain uses TRBV4-1 and TRBJ1-5; the match to TRBD1 covers 7 bases. The CDR3 extends over 16 amino acids. J lost 4 bases, V lost 3 bases, and 9 bases had no gene match. Germline V gene sequence: CDR1 MGHRA, CDR2 YSYEKL. The CDR3 DNA reads TGCGCCAGCAGCCATGAAGCGACAGGGTCGAATCAGCCCCAGCATTTT. Its protein product is CASSHEATGSNQPQHF.

This chain connects TRBV5-8 to TRBJ1-1; D unclear. The CDR3 consists of 14 residues. CDR1 and CDR2 (germline): SGHTS, YDEGEE. V dropped 1 base and J dropped 1 base, with 8 bases sitting between them. CDR3 nucleotide sequence: TGTGCCAGCAGCTTGTGGCCGAAGAACACTGAAGCTTTCTTT. The encoded protein is CASSLWPKNTEAFF.

This clone was picked up one time. The chain has TRBV7-2 and TRBJ2-7; D gene unclear. The germline V gene has CDR1 SGHTA and CDR2 FQGNSA. With 1 base removed from V and 4 bases from J, the gap between germline ends came to 5 bases. The CDR3 has 12 amino acids. The CDR3 region has the DNA TGTGCCAGCAGCTTAGTTCCGTACGAGCAGTACTTC. It yields the protein CASSLVPYEQYF.

V gene TRBV12-5 combines with J gene TRBJ1-1, with a tentative D call TRBD1 (5 bases). The germline gives CDR1 LGHNT, CDR2 FRNRAP. The CDR3 sequence is 15 residues long. With 3 bases removed from V and 1 base from J, the gap between germline ends came to 12 bases. The CDR3 reads CASGFSTASNTEAFF. As DNA, the CDR3 is TGTGCTAGTGGTTTCTCGACAGCTTCGAACACTGAAGCTTTCTTT.

In DNA form, the CDR3 reads TGTGCCAGCAGCCCTGCGCTCCGTCTCTATGGCTACACCTTC. It yields the protein CASSPALRLYGYTF. V and J are TRBV27 and TRBJ1-2, with unresolved D. The CDR3 extends over 14 amino acids. V shed 6 bases and J shed 4 bases, with 15 bases lying between them. Germline V lookup: CDR1 MNHEY, CDR2 SMNVEV (reference sequence).

V and J are TRBV9 and TRBJ2-3; D is ambiguous. CDR1 and CDR2 from the germline V gene are SGDLS and YYNGEE. This CDR3 spans 14 amino acids. The V end was cut by 6 bases, the J end by 8 bases, with 19 bases between. In DNA form, the CDR3 reads TGTGCCAGCACCCCAGATCCTCTTTACGGTACGCAGTATTTT. Translation: CASTPDPLYGTQYF.

The chain employs TRBV28 and TRBJ2-5; a possible D gene is TRBD1 (6 bases). The germline gives CDR1 MDHEN, CDR2 SYDVKM. The CDR3 totals 15 residues. Between the trimmed V and J ends, which lost 3 bases and 1 base, there was a span of 12 bases. The CDR3 nucleotides are TGTGCCAGCAGTTTGGTGACAGGCGGCCAAGAGACCCAGTACTTC. Translated, it gives CASSLVTGGQETQYF.

The chain is built from TRBV21-1 and TRBJ1-5; TRBD1, as called in the table, went unchecked against the DNA. TRBV21-1 is classified as a pseudogene. The CDR3 is 17 residues long. Written as DNA, the CDR3 is TGTGCCAGCAGCAAAAGGGGGCGGTGGGGCCCTTGTCAGCCCCAGCATTTT. This sequence encodes CASSKRGRWGPCQPQHF.

About this clone: One junction end disagrees with the germline gene, perhaps due to a read error. Other DNA sequences in this specimen translate into the identical CDR3. The J gene is TRBJ1-6, the V gene TRBV7-2; the D is unclear. This CDR3 is built from 15 residues. CDR1 SGHTA and CDR2 FQGNSA come from the germline V gene. CDR3 in amino acids: CASSLDRGSDSPLHF. The CDR3 coding sequence is TGCGCCAGCAGCTTAGATAGAGGGTCGGATTCACCCCTCCACTTT.